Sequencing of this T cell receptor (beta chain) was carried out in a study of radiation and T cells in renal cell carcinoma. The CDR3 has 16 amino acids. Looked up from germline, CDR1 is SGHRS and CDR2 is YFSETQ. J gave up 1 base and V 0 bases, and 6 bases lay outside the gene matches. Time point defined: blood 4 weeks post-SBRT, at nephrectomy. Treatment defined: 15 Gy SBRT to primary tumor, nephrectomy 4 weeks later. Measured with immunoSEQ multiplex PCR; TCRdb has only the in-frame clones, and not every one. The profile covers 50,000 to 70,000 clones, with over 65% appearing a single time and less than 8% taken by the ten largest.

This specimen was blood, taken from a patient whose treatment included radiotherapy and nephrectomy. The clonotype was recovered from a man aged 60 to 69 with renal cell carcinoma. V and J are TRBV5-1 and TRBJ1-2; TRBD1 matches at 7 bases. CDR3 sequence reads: CASSLDLGQSNYGYTF. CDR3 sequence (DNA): TGCGCCAGCAGCTTGGATTTGGGACAGAGTAACTATGGCTACACCTTC.